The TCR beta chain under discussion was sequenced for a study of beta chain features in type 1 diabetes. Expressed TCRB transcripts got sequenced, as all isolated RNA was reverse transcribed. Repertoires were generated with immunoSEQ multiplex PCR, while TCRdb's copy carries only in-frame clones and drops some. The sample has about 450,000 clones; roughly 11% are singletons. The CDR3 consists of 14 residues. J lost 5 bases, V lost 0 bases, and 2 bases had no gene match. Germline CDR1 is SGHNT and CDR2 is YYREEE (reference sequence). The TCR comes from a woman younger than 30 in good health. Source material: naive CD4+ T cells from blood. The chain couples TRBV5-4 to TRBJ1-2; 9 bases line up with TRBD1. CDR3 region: CASSLGGQGYGYTF. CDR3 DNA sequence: TGTGCCAGCAGCTTGGGCGGACAGGGGTATGGCTACACCTTC.